This T cell receptor beta chain was sequenced for a study of cytomegalovirus exposure and HLA in healthy donors. Study-wide context: Both the roughly 120 validation repertoires and the 600 to 700 first-cohort repertoires used the same platform, as reported by a later analysis.

Notes on the study in general: Confirmation was obtained in vitro that a few CMV-associated chains are specific for CMV antigens. The investigators catalogued 164 TCR beta chains as cytomegalovirus-associated.

As for this clone: As yet, its antigen is unknown.

V shed 5 bases, J shed 6 bases, and the junction held 3 bases outside the gene matches. CDR1 is SNHLY, CDR2 FYNNEI, per germline. The CDR3 is 14 residues long. Only in-frame clones appear in the TCRdb table, and some are missing; sequencing was by immunoSEQ multiplex PCR. The table records about 65,000 clones, roughly 94% of them present only once. It was the roughly 120-subject validation cohort, separate from the approximately 680-subject first cohort, to which the donors belonged. The origin of this receptor is a woman aged 18-29 years in good health and CMV-seronegative. This sequence joins TRBV2 and TRBJ2-2; 10 bases align to TRBD2. Sample: PBMCs. CDR3 sequence: CASSLAGEPGELFF. The CDR3 nucleotides are TGTGCCAGCAGTCTAGCGGGGGAACCCGGGGAGCTGTTTTTT.